The 13 T cell receptor beta chains reported below all come from one sample, sequenced in a study of PD-L1 blockade in urothelial cancer. Profiled with immunoSEQ multiplex PCR; TCRdb holds only in-frame clones, not every one. The repertoire consists of 55,000 to 70,000 clones, with more than 70% occurring once and the leading ten covering roughly 2.8%. The sequences come from PBMCs, collected around atezolizumab (anti-PD-L1) treatment. The source is a man aged 45-65 years with urothelial cancer.

The V and J genes are TRBV7-8 and TRBJ2-7; 12 bases fit TRBD2. Germline CDR1 reads SGHVS; CDR2 reads FQNEAQ. The CDR3 totals 18 residues. V lost 5 bases to trimming and J lost 3 bases; unmatched junction nucleotides: 14. The CDR3 here is CASSHPERTSGIDYEQYF. CDR3 nucleotide sequence: TGTGCCAGCAGCCACCCTGAGAGGACTAGCGGGATCGACTACGAGCAGTACTTC.

The rearrangement links TRBV7-2 to TRBJ2-5; the D gene is possibly TRBD2 (5 bases). This CDR3 has 13 amino acids. V lost 6 bases and J 5 bases, leaving 13 bases between the germline ends. Germline V gives CDR1 SGHTA, CDR2 FQGNSA. CDR3 nucleotide sequence: TGTGCCAGCAGTGAGCGGTCCGGGGAGACCCAGTACTTC. Its translation: CASSERSGETQYF.

The V gene is TRBV27, the J gene TRBJ2-3, with TRBD2 matching over 7 bases. The CDR3 has 15 amino acids. The germline V gene encodes CDR1 MNHEY and CDR2 SMNVEV (reference sequence). The V segment lost 3 bases and the J segment 2 bases; nucleotides outside the gene matches: 5. CDR3 nucleotide sequence: TGTGCCAGCAGTTTTGCTAGCGGTTACACAGATACGCAGTATTTT. Translating gives CASSFASGYTDTQYF.

The chain couples TRBV28 to TRBJ2-7; D gene uncertain. In germline, CDR1 is MDHEN, CDR2 SYDVKM. The CDR3 loop spans 12 amino acids. V dropped 8 bases and J dropped 1 base, with 9 bases sitting between them. As DNA, the CDR3 is TGTGCCAGCTGGAGCAGTTCCTACGAGCAGTACTTC. Its protein is CASWSSSYEQYF. The full variable domain, in which reference TRBV28 and TRBJ2-7 provide the parts outside the CDR3, is DVKVTQSSRYLVKRTGEKVFLECVQDMDHENMFWYRQDPGLGLRLIYFSYDVKMKEKGDIPEGYSVSREKKERFSLILESASTNQTSMYLCASWSSSYEQYFGPGTRLTVT.

The chain employs TRBV11-1 and TRBJ2-1; 13 bases are a match to TRBD2. This CDR3 is 17 amino acids long. With 1 base clipped from V and 7 bases from J, the junction kept 7 bases outside the gene matches. Per germline, CDR1 SGHAT and CDR2 FQDESV (reference sequence). The CDR3 region has the DNA TGTGCCAGCAGCTTAGGGACTAGCGGGAGTCATAAGAATGAGCAGTTCTTC. It is translated as CASSLGTSGSHKNEQFF.

The chain employs TRBV14 and TRBJ2-1, with 9 bases lining up with TRBD2. The CDR3 sequence is 14 residues long. Looked up from germline, CDR1 is SGHDN and CDR2 is FVKESK. J lost 5 bases, V lost 6 bases, and 5 bases had no gene match. The CDR3 bases are TGTGCCAGCAGACTAGCGGGCTCAAACAATGAGCAGTTCTTC. Its translation: CASRLAGSNNEQFF. The entire variable domain, with the rest obtained from reference TRBV14 and TRBJ2-1, is as follows: EAGVTQFPSHSVIEKGQTVTLRCDPISGHDNLYWYRRVMGKEIKFLLHFVKESKQDESGMPNNRFLAERTGGTYSTLKVQPAELEDSGVYFCASRLAGSNNEQFFGPGTRLTVL.

V and J are TRBV5-5 and TRBJ2-1; TRBD1 aligns across 9 bases. V gave up 0 bases and J gave up 3 bases; unmatched junction bases: 1. The germline gives CDR1 SGHKS, CDR2 YYEKEE (reference sequence). The CDR3 is 15 residues long. The chain's CDR3 is CASSLVGQGYNEQFF. The DNA of the CDR3 is TGTGCCAGCAGCTTGGTGGGACAGGGCTACAATGAGCAGTTCTTC.

The chain has TRBV19 and TRBJ2-2, with 10 bases lining up with TRBD2. In germline, CDR1 is LNHDA, CDR2 SQIVND (reference sequence). The V and J ends lost 5 bases and 4 bases, in that order; junction bases with no gene match: 4. The CDR3 is made up of 15 amino acids. For the CDR3, the DNA is TGTGCCAGTAGTTCCAGGACTAGCGGCACCGGGGAGCTGTTTTTT. Protein: CASSSRTSGTGELFF.

The V call is TRBV29-1, the J call TRBJ2-7; D possibly corresponds to TRBD2 (5 bases). V was cut by 7 bases and J by 0 bases, with 10 bases left in between. This CDR3 region has 12 residues. CDR1 and CDR2 from the germline V gene are SQVTM and ANQGSEA. CDR3 nucleotides: TGCAGCGGGTCTAGCTCCTCCTACGAGCAGTACTTC. It yields the protein CSGSSSSYEQYF.

V is TRBV5-1 and J is TRBJ1-1, with 8 bases matching TRBD1. This CDR3 contains 13 residues. The ends lost 0 bases at V and 8 bases at J; junction bases unmatched: 3. The germline gives CDR1 SGHRS, CDR2 YFSETQ. The CDR3 bases are TGCGCCAGCAGCTTGGAGGGACAGGCAGAAGCTTTCTTT. Its protein is CASSLEGQAEAFF.

This clone has only one observation. The chain is built from TRBV9 and TRBJ2-3; a weak D match, TRBD2 (6 bases). The germline V and J ends were trimmed by 1 base and 8 bases, with 14 bases remaining between them. The CDR3 is 14 residues long. CDR1 is SGDLS, CDR2 YYNGEE, per germline. The CDR3 protein is CASSVNSPEGTQYF. The CDR3 DNA reads as TGTGCCAGCAGCGTAAATAGTCCGGAGGGTACGCAGTATTTT.

This chain joins TRBV27 and TRBJ2-5, with 9 bases that match TRBD2. Trimming took 6 bases from V and 5 from J; bases not matched to a gene: 7. The CDR3 length is 14 residues. The germline V gene encodes CDR1 MNHEY and CDR2 SMNVEV (reference sequence). CDR3 residues: CASRRREGGETQYF. The CDR3 DNA sequence: TGTGCCAGCAGGAGGCGGGAGGGCGGGGAGACCCAGTACTTC.

The V and J genes are TRBV6-5 and TRBJ2-7; 9 nucleotides align to TRBD2. This CDR3 has 15 amino acids. The V gene's germline CDR1 is MNHEY and CDR2 SVGAGI. V was pared by 2 bases and J by 5 bases, with 7 bases of the junction left unmatched. The CDR3 here is CASSYDSGRGNEQYF. The CDR3 DNA is TGTGCCAGCAGTTACGATAGCGGGAGAGGCAACGAGCAGTACTTC.